This T cell receptor (beta chain) was obtained from a study of blood T cell repertoires in COVID-19. Overall study: There were acute and convalescent COVID-19 samples, and they came from the United States, Italy and Spain. In each case, the material was cDNA or gDNA derived from T cells, B-cell-depleted T cells, or PBMCs.

Original analysis: Estimation of nucleated cell counts relied on the amplification of reference gene primers. Method: immunoSEQ multiplex PCR; TCRdb's copy keeps in-frame clones and lacks some. That table furnishes V, J and clone size, whereas the DNA furnished D and trimming. Among 180,000 or so clones listed, approximately 89% were seen once. Germline CDR1 WNHNN, CDR2 SYGVQD (reference sequence). V lost 8 bases and J lost 7, with 15 bases in between. This CDR3 region has 13 residues. This clone showed up just once. This clonotype was obtained from a man aged 70-80 years with acute or convalescent COVID-19. Sequenced input: peripheral blood. The chain carries TRBV10-1 and TRBJ2-1, with D tentatively TRBD2 (5 bases). The DNA for the CDR3 is TGCGCCAGCGCACGGGTCCGAGGGAATGAGCAGTTCTTC. Protein sequence: CASARVRGNEQFF.